The clone carrying this T cell receptor beta chain was seen ten or more times. Its specificity is unknown. Constant-region reverse primers amplified full-length variable regions, followed by semi-nested Nested Universal Primer A PCR. TCRdb used MiXCR to reprocess the 5' RACE reads, holding one entry per CDR3 protein. The sample holds 55,000 to 75,000 distinct CDR3 sequences, roughly 30% seen once. Study-level findings and limits: Tumor Treg TCRs overlapped most with tumor naive CD4+ cells. The TCR gene usage of tumor memory CD4+ T cells clustered together with blood and lymph node memory CD4+ cells and with lymph node naive CD4+ cells.

V lost 8 bases to trimming and J lost 6 bases, with 14 bases between them. This CDR3 has 13 residues. The germline V gene encodes CDR1 MNHNS and CDR2 SASEGT. The TCR comes from a female donor with breast cancer. V gene TRBV6-1 combines with J gene TRBJ1-5; a weak D match, TRBD1 (6 bases). Specimen: tumor-infiltrating naive CD4+ T cells sorted from the breast tumor. This sample's subset: naive CD4+ T cells, CD4+CD45RA+CD25-. This chain's CDR3 is CASLLGAGQPQHF. DNA of the CDR3: TGTGCCAGCCTCCTGGGGGCTGGTCAGCCCCAGCATTTT.